Listed below are T cell receptor beta chains from one sample, sequenced in a study of blood T cell repertoires in COVID-19. The table came from immunoSEQ multiplex PCR; TCRdb's copy has only in-frame clones and leaves some out. The top ten hold approximately 4.3% of the sample, which has 130,000 or so clones, around 89% seen once. Sequencing was done on a sample of peripheral blood. Receptor source: a man in his sixties with COVID-19, enrolled during active disease. Both conserved end residues are part of each CDR3. The D gene is left open where the match is weak. Rows give clone size only sometimes, using once, few, many, or a class for an expanded clone.

.	TRBD1	TRBV7-2	TRBJ1-2	CASSLGTAANYGYTF	TGTGCCAGCAGCCTGGGGACAGCTGCTAACTATGGCTACACCTTC
.	TRBD2	TRBV4-3	TRBJ2-3	CASSQDASGGIDTQYF	TGCGCCAGCAGCCAAGATGCGAGCGGGGGGATAGATACGCAGTATTTT
.	TRBD2	TRBV7-8	TRBJ2-5	CASSLEAGVYIETQYF	TGTGCCAGCAGCTTAGAAGCGGGGGTTTATATAGAGACCCAGTACTTC
.	TRBD1	TRBV5-4	TRBJ2-5	CASSADRGSSETQYF	TGTGCCAGCAGCGCGGACAGGGGATCATCGGAGACCCAGTACTTC
.	TRBD1	TRBV5-1	TRBJ2-3	CASSRTGVSTDTQYF	TGCGCCAGCAGCAGGACAGGGGTGAGCACAGATACGCAGTATTTT
.	.	TRBV5-1	TRBJ1-4	CASSLEFDEKLFF	TGCGCCAGCAGCTTGGAATTCGATGAAAAACTGTTTTTT
.	.	TRBV19	TRBJ1-2	CASSTNPFRVPSYGYTF	TGTGCCAGTAGTACCAATCCGTTCCGGGTCCCTAGCTATGGCTACACCTTC
few	TRBD1	TRBV6-4	TRBJ1-5	CASSVDRGQPQHF	TGTGCCAGCAGTGTTGACAGGGGTCAGCCCCAGCATTTT
.	.	TRBV2	TRBJ2-3	CASTRTSTSTDTQYF	TGTGCCAGCACCAGAACTAGCACCAGCACAGATACGCAGTATTTT
once	.	TRBV15	TRBJ1-5	CATSRDSLNQPQHF	TGTGCCACCAGCAGGGACAGCCTCAATCAGCCCCAGCATTTT
.	.	TRBV5-1	TRBJ1-4	CASSLSANEKLFF	TGCGCCAGCAGCTTGTCAGCTAATGAAAAACTGTTTTTT
.	TRBD1	TRBV5-1	TRBJ2-7	CASTDLGQGIGEQYF	TGCGCCAGCACCGACTTGGGACAGGGTATCGGAGAGCAGTACTTC
.	TRBD1	TRBV29-1	TRBJ1-1	CSVDDRGLTEAFF	TGCAGCGTTGATGACAGGGGGCTTACTGAAGCTTTCTTT
once	TRBD1	TRBV10-3	TRBJ2-2	CAIKDREKTGELFF	TGTGCCATCAAGGACAGGGAGAAAACCGGGGAGCTGTTTTTT
.	TRBD1	TRBV18	TRBJ1-1	CASSPPDRFNTEAFF	TGTGCCAGCTCACCACCGGACAGGTTTAACACTGAAGCTTTCTTT
.	TRBD1	TRBV18	TRBJ1-1	CASSPDRLNTEAFF	TGTGCCAGCTCTCCGGACAGGCTGAACACTGAAGCTTTCTTT
.	.	TRBV5-6	TRBJ2-1	CASSLPTGNNEQFF	TGTGCCAGCAGCTTGCCGACAGGAAACAATGAGCAGTTCTTC
.	TRBD1	TRBV30	TRBJ1-3	CAWEDRPPRPIYF	TGTGCCTGGGAGGACAGGCCCCCCAGGCCCATATATTTT
.	.	TRBV28	TRBJ2-7	CASARPRVSSYEQYF	TGTGCCAGCGCTCGTCCCAGGGTTAGCTCCTACGAGCAGTACTTC
.	TRBD1	TRBV6-5	TRBJ2-7	CASSYFIGQGQHF	TGTGCCAGCAGTTACTTTATCGGACAGGGGCAACACTTC
.	.	TRBV7-9	TRBJ1-5	CASSLASLRQVYSNQPQHF	TGTGCCAGCAGCTTAGCATCGTTGAGGCAAGTCTATAGCAATCAGCCCCAGCATTTT
.	.	TRBV6-6	TRBJ1-2	CALNKAGNYGYTF	TGTGCCCTAAACAAAGCAGGGAACTATGGCTACACCTTC
.	TRBD1	TRBV7-9	TRBJ1-4	CASTTGTGLDEKLFF	TGTGCCAGCACGACCGGGACAGGCTTGGATGAAAAACTGTTTTTT
.	.	TRBV6-5	TRBJ1-2	CASTSAQGGGYGYTF	TGTGCCAGCACTTCGGCACAGGGCGGGGGCTATGGCTACACCTTC
once	TRBD1	TRBV19	TRBJ1-6	CASKTGSHSPLHF	TGTGCCAGTAAGACAGGGTCACACTCACCCCTCCACTTT
.	.	TRBV2	TRBJ2-1	CASAHGLASRNEQFF	TGTGCCAGCGCCCACGGTCTAGCTAGTAGGAATGAGCAGTTCTTC
few	TRBD1	TRBV5-1	TRBJ1-2	CASSPDRGRGYTF	TGCGCCAGCAGCCCGGACAGGGGGAGAGGCTACACCTTC
once	.	TRBV9	TRBJ2-6	CASWGGQSSGANVLTF	TGTGCTTCCTGGGGCGGCCAGAGCTCTGGGGCCAACGTCCTGACTTTC
.	TRBD1	TRBV14	TRBJ2-1	CASSQITGGLFYNEQFF	TGTGCCAGCAGCCAAATAACAGGGGGCCTCTTCTACAATGAGCAGTTCTTC
.	.	TRBV12-3/TRBV12-4	TRBJ1-1	CASSQQGNTEAFF	TGTGCCAGCAGCCAACAGGGGAACACTGAAGCTTTCTTT
.	.	TRBV11-2	TRBJ2-7	CASSRSGASSYEQYF	TGTGCCAGCAGCAGGTCAGGGGCCAGCTCCTACGAGCAGTACTTC
.	.	TRBV7-6	TRBJ1-1	CASSLGLARSNTEAFF	TGTGCCAGCAGCTTAGGATTGGCGAGGAGCAACACTGAAGCTTTCTTT
.	TRBD1	TRBV3-1/TRBV3-2	TRBJ2-7	CASSPYHRGDSYEQYF	TGTGCCAGCAGCCCTTACCACAGGGGGGACTCCTACGAGCAGTACTTC